Listed below are T cell receptor beta chains from one sample, sequenced in a study of vaccination effects on CD4 cells after COVID-19. Assay used: immunoSEQ multiplex PCR; TCRdb lists only in-frame clones, some missing. The sample holds nearly 45,000 clones, roughly four fifths seen once. These receptors' targets are unknown. The material was CD4+ T cells from PBMCs cultured with a peptide pool, obtained before COVID-19 vaccination. The receptors here all came from a human donor who had a prior SARS-CoV-2 infection. The CDR3 runs from the conserved cysteine through the conserved F or W. The D gene is left open where the match is weak.

j_call d_call v_call cdr3_aa
TRBJ2-2 - TRBV5-1 CASSPRGTNTGELFF
TRBJ2-7 TRBD1 TRBV11-3 CASSARTGSPYEQYF
TRBJ2-3 - TRBV20-1 CSALLADTQYF
TRBJ1-4 - TRBV5-6 CASSHTRINEKLFF
TRBJ2-2 - TRBV2 CASSVGWGEDTGELFF
TRBJ2-7 - TRBV4-1 CASSQDNRAYEQYF
TRBJ2-2 TRBD2 TRBV18 CASSPSGGIAGELFF
TRBJ1-3 TRBD1 TRBV6-5 CASREPQGVGNTIYF
TRBJ2-2 TRBD2 TRBV5-6 CASSFGTSPGELFF
TRBJ1-4 - TRBV4-1 CASSRTLTRGSNEKLFF
TRBJ2-1 TRBD2 TRBV18 CASSPPSGSLLEQFF
TRBJ2-5 TRBD1 TRBV28 CASSRTGEETQYF
TRBJ1-1 - TRBV15 CATSRVSLVPEAFF
TRBJ1-2 - TRBV28 CASKEKNYGYTF